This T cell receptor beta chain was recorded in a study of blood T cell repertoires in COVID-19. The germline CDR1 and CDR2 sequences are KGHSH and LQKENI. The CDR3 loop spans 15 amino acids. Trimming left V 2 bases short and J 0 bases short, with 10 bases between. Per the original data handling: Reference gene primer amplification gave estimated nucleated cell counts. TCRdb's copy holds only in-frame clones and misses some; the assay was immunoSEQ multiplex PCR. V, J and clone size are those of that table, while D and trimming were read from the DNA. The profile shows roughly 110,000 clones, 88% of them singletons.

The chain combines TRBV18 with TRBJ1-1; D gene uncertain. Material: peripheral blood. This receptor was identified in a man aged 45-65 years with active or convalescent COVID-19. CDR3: CASSPAPDMNTEAFF. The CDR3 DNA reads TGTGCCAGCTCACCAGCGCCCGATATGAACACTGAAGCTTTCTTT.